This is a list of T cell receptor beta chains from one sample in a study of memory CD4+ T cells and cytomegalovirus serostatus. Method: immunoSEQ multiplex PCR; TCRdb's copy keeps in-frame clones and lacks some. The repertoire holds about 44,000 clones, with around three quarters as singletons. The sample comprised memory CD4+ T cells from blood. These receptors all come from an adult in good health and CMV-seronegative. Both conserved end residues are part of each CDR3. The D gene is left open where the match is weak. The size entry is marked missing in some rows and otherwise reads once, few, many or a size class.

v_gene,abundance,d_gene,len,j_gene,CDR3aa,CDR3nt
TRBV29-1,.,TRBD1,13,TRBJ1-1,CSVSPPGGTEAFF,TGCAGCGTTTCCCCCCCAGGGGGCACTGAAGCTTTCTTT
TRBV2,.,.,15,TRBJ1-5,CASTPGHKNNQPQHF,TGTGCCAGCACCCCGGGACACAAAAACAATCAGCCCCAGCATTTT
TRBV6-5,.,.,13,TRBJ1-1,CASRLRIDTEAFF,TGTGCCAGCAGACTGCGGATCGATACTGAAGCTTTCTTT
TRBV7-3,.,.,13,TRBJ2-5,CASSLSSQETQYF,TGTGCCAGCAGCTTAAGCAGTCAAGAGACCCAGTACTTC
TRBV7-7,.,.,13,TRBJ2-3,CASSSGPTDTQYF,TGTGCTAGCAGCTCCGGACCCACAGATACGCAGTATTTT
TRBV11-2,.,TRBD2,15,TRBJ2-7,CASTQGSGSTYEQYF,TGTGCCAGCACCCAGGGTAGCGGGAGTACCTACGAGCAGTACTTC
TRBV7-2,.,.,12,TRBJ2-7,CASSLVRAQQYF,TGTGCCAGCAGCTTAGTGAGGGCTCAGCAGTACTTC
TRBV2,once,TRBD1,14,TRBJ1-2,CASSGQGADYGYTF,TGTGCCAGCAGCGGACAGGGGGCCGACTATGGCTACACCTTC
TRBV6-5,.,TRBD2,15,TRBJ2-3,CASKNRASGSDTQYF,TGTGCCAGCAAAAACAGGGCTAGCGGGTCAGATACGCAGTATTTT
TRBV5-1,.,.,13,TRBJ1-3,CASTRDYGNTIYF,TGCGCCAGCACCCGAGATTATGGAAACACCATATATTTT
TRBV5-1,.,TRBD1,16,TRBJ2-2,CASSFRTGLNTGELFF,TGCGCCAGCAGCTTCCGGACAGGTCTGAACACCGGGGAGCTGTTTTTT
TRBV12-5,.,.,15,TRBJ1-1,CASGTTGTLNTEAFF,TGTGCTAGTGGTACCACCGGGACCCTAAACACTGAAGCTTTCTTT
TRBV7-9,.,TRBD2,15,TRBJ2-5,CASSPFGGSWETQYF,TGTGCCAGCAGCCCATTCGGCGGGAGTTGGGAGACCCAGTACTTC
TRBV5-1,.,.,14,TRBJ2-7,CASSYQTGTYEQYF,TGCGCCAGCAGCTATCAGACAGGCACCTACGAGCAGTACTTC
TRBV13,.,.,15,TRBJ1-1,CASSIAGPGLSEAFF,TGTGCCAGCAGCATTGCCGGGCCCGGTCTCTCTGAAGCTTTCTTT
TRBV7-7,.,TRBD2,14,TRBJ2-7,CASSPSGRADEQYF,TGTGCCAGCAGTCCTAGCGGGAGGGCCGACGAGCAGTACTTC
TRBV5-4,.,.,13,TRBJ2-7,CASSRDGAYEQYF,TGTGCCAGCAGCCGGGACGGGGCCTACGAGCAGTACTTC
TRBV5-1,.,TRBD1,15,TRBJ1-1,CASSRTGFMNTEAFF,TGCGCCAGCAGCCGGACAGGGTTCATGAACACTGAAGCTTTCTTT
TRBV5-4,.,.,17,TRBJ2-7,CASSSGLIGPSSYEQYF,TGTGCCAGCAGCTCGGGACTGATAGGGCCCAGCTCCTACGAGCAGTACTTC
TRBV5-1,.,.,14,TRBJ1-2,CASSLERANYGYTF,TGCGCCAGCAGCTTGGAGCGGGCTAACTATGGCTACACCTTC
TRBV5-6,.,.,15,TRBJ1-2,CASSKGRAGTYGYTF,TGTGCCAGCAGCAAGGGGCGGGCAGGGACCTATGGCTACACCTTC
TRBV7-9,.,.,14,TRBJ1-2,CASSPAFDNYGYTF,TGTGCCAGCAGTCCCGCGTTTGATAACTATGGCTACACCTTC
TRBV4-2,.,TRBD2,14,TRBJ2-7,CASSQGREPNEQYF,TGTGCCAGCAGCCAAGGGCGGGAGCCCAACGAGCAGTACTTC
TRBV7-2,.,.,18,TRBJ1-3,CASSLEWSGVFSGNTIYF,TGTGCCAGCAGCTTAGAATGGTCAGGGGTCTTCTCTGGAAACACCATATATTTT
TRBV6-6,.,.,15,TRBJ1-4,CASSNHGGSDEKLFF,TGTGCCAGCAGCAATCACGGGGGGAGTGATGAAAAACTGTTTTTT
TRBV18,.,.,14,TRBJ2-3,CASSVDSSADTQYF,TGTGCCAGCTCCGTAGATTCTTCCGCAGATACGCAGTATTTT
TRBV11-2,.,TRBD1,16,TRBJ2-3,CASSLGQGARADTQYF,TGTGCCAGCAGCCTAGGACAGGGGGCGCGGGCAGATACGCAGTATTTT
TRBV14,.,TRBD1,16,TRBJ1-4,CASSRRVPGQGVKLFF,TGTGCCAGCAGCAGACGAGTCCCGGGACAGGGGGTCAAACTGTTTTTT
TRBV6-1,.,.,13,TRBJ1-1,CASRQGGVREAFF,TGTGCCAGCAGGCAGGGAGGTGTGAGGGAAGCTTTCTTT
TRBV19,.,.,16,TRBJ1-6,CASSIDGGVRNSPLHF,TGTGCCAGTAGTATAGATGGAGGGGTTCGGAATTCACCCCTCCACTTT
TRBV7-9,.,.,13,TRBJ1-2,CASSFAVNYGYTF,TGTGCCAGCAGCTTCGCCGTAAACTATGGCTACACCTTC
TRBV5-1,.,TRBD1,14,TRBJ2-7,CASSTGTAPYEQYF,TGCGCCAGCAGCACCGGGACAGCTCCCTACGAGCAGTACTTC
TRBV11-2,.,TRBD2,17,TRBJ2-1,CASSPRLAGGDLNEQFF,TGTGCCAGCAGCCCCCGACTAGCGGGAGGAGATCTTAATGAGCAGTTCTTC
TRBV12-5,.,.,14,TRBJ2-5,CASGFSGTQETQYF,TGTGCTAGTGGCTTTTCGGGGACCCAAGAGACCCAGTACTTC